This record looks at one TCR beta chain sequence and its context. Which antigen it targets is not known. No clone much larger than this one lies a single base away; base qualities are absent. V is pared back by 8 bases and J by 0 bases, with 21 bases lying between the germline termini. CDR1 SNHLY and CDR2 FYNNEI were looked up in the germline V gene. The CDR3 starts with the cysteine, ends with the phenylalanine, and has 17 residues. Only the CDR3 part of the read is kept: 51 bases, read in frame from the first base. This record comes from a study of beta chain features in type 1 diabetes listed by TCRdb under 2018. Looking at the study overall: Mean age, gender distribution, total cell number and subset yield were not different between patients and healthy donors. Across all samples, some 100,000,000 sorted cells were examined, and cell number per subset correlated strongly with RNA yield. The study compared TCRB repertoires of sorted circulating CD4+ T cell subsets between recently diagnosed type 1 diabetes patients and matched healthy donors. Regulatory and stem cell-like memory subsets were isolated from only 8 patients and roughly 8 healthy donors, whereas naive and central memory subsets came from all 28 donors. Points the paper makes about the study in general: HLA sub-analyses involved small numbers of individuals, so any influence of HLA type on TCRB rearrangement remained unresolved. Naive, central memory and regulatory TCRB repertoires appeared more similar among patients than among healthy donors. PCR may preferentially amplify shorter templates, but because patient and control samples were amplified and corrected together, any resulting skew would affect both groups equally. Because cDNA was sequenced instead of genomic DNA, activated cells with high expression could be over-represented, although the groups did not differ in activation or CD3 levels. Type 1 diabetes patients showed a moderate but significant shortening of TCRB CDR3 length in all four CD4+ subsets. Fewer insertions and more nucleotide deletions at VDJ recombination sites were observed in patients with type 1 diabetes, implying thymic rearrangement abnormalities.

From each donor, a single peripheral blood sample of around 120 mL on average was drawn into heparinised tubes. Using a panel that included CD45RO, CCR7, CD25, CD127, CD95 and CD27, naive, central memory, regulatory and stem cell-like memory CD4+ T cells were sorted on a BD FACSAria II. Purity was above 95% for every sorted population. Right away, PBMCs were isolated by Lymphoprep density gradient centrifugation and were stained directly, with no culture step. Samples were stained and sorted in pairs, with one healthy donor and one patient per experiment, so that batch effects were minimized. The entire isolated RNA was reverse transcribed using the High Capacity cDNA Reverse Transcription Kit, and thus expressed TCRB transcripts were sequenced. Deep immunoSEQ sequencing was applied to naive, central memory and regulatory T cell samples, giving an average of roughly 3.5 million total reads per sample. After sorted cells were lysed in RLT buffer, RNA was extracted with DNase-treated RNeasy Micro or Mini kits, with the choice depending on cell number. Each cell subset was processed on its own to prevent cross-contamination, while patient and healthy donor samples were processed together. Using the immunoSEQ multiplex PCR, TCRB sequences were amplified from cDNA into 87-bp fragments spanning the CDR3 region. Amplicons were sequenced on the Illumina HiSeq platform. Regarding the original processing steps: PCR bias was computationally corrected using synthetic template baselines, reads within Hamming distance 2 were collapsed, and singletons that could not be merged were discarded. Reads were aligned against IMGT to assign V, D and J genes, CDR3 length and insertions or deletions at six rearrangement sites. Within each subset, clonotype counts were normalized to sorted cell number, after which true diversity and Gini coefficients were computed with the tcR R package. Repertoire sharing was quantified using the overlap coefficient calculated on TCRB nucleotide sequences. As a proxy for the pre-selection repertoire, out-of-frame TCRB sequences from naive cells were analyzed. TCRdb provides this immuneACCESS table in a form limited to in-frame rearrangements. Some clones are lacking; in checked studies, under half of them reflect an unresolved V gene, and why the rest are absent is not known. The V and J calls and the clone size are those of that table, but D and trimming were determined from the DNA. The sample profile shows hundreds of thousands of clones; 11% to 15% of them were found once. Of the sample, approximately 0.043% is held by the ten largest clones.

The TCR was taken from a man between 18 and 35 years old with type 1 diabetes. Here the chain combines TRBV2 and TRBJ2-3; TRBD2 is a weak D gene call, 6 bases matching. The sequencing input was naive CD4+ T cells from blood. The cell subset or site label of this sample denotes: true naive CD4+ T cells. The base sequence is TGTGCCAGCGGCGGACGGCACGGGACTGCAAGCACAGATACGCAGTATTTT. This gives the protein CASGGRHGTASTDTQYF.